This TCR beta chain came from a study of T cell changes during pregnancy in multiple sclerosis. V gave up 2 bases and J gave up 1 base, with 9 bases separating them. Germline-derived CDR1 and CDR2 are SGHDN and FVKESK. The CDR3 contains 14 residues. Some clones are missing from TCRdb's copy, which holds only in-frame ones; the method was immunoSEQ multiplex PCR. The sample lists about 92,000 clones; 92% were seen once. The TCR originated in a female donor with multiple sclerosis, enrolled in a pregnancy study. The chain has TRBV14 and TRBJ2-7; D ambiguous. The material was peripheral blood, obtained in the first trimester of pregnancy. Here the CDR3 reads CASSQTGPSYEQYF. CDR3 DNA sequence: TGTGCCAGCAGCCAAACGGGTCCTTCCTACGAGCAGTACTTC.